What follows are 21 T cell receptor beta chains derived from one specimen sequenced in a study of shared clonotypes between healthy human individuals. Sequencing was performed with immunoSEQ multiplex PCR; in TCRdb, only in-frame clones are kept and a portion is missing. In the table there are more than 2 million clones, 85% to 95% of which are singletons. Source material: naive CD4+ T cells sorted from blood. The subset is: CD45RA+ positively selected. These receptors all come from a young man in good health.

This sequence joins TRBV13 and TRBJ1-6; D not certain. Per the germline V gene, CDR1 is PRHDT and CDR2 is FYEKMQ (reference sequence). The V gene lost 5 bases and the J gene lost 0 bases, with 14 bases spanning the gap. The CDR3 runs to 17 residues. The DNA for the CDR3 is TGTGCCAGCAGCCCCAGCCGGGAGAGCTCCTATAATTCACCCCTCCACTTT. Its protein product is CASSPSRESSYNSPLHF.

V is TRBV28 and J is TRBJ2-2; 7 bases align to TRBD1. Per germline, CDR1 MDHEN and CDR2 SYDVKM. The CDR3 sequence is 14 residues long. V lost 6 bases, J lost 3 bases, and 4 bases stayed unmatched. In DNA form, the CDR3 reads TGTGCCAGCAGCATACAGGGGTACACCGGGGAGCTGTTTTTT. Residues: CASSIQGYTGELFF.

This chain uses TRBV6-5 with TRBJ2-7, with 12 positions matching TRBD2. There are 13 residues in the CDR3. Germline V lookup: CDR1 MNHEY, CDR2 SVGAGI. V lost 5 bases and J lost 7; bases outside the gene matches: 3. CDR3 in DNA: TGTGCCAGCAGTGGACTAGCGGGGTGGGAGCAGTACTTC. Residues: CASSGLAGWEQYF.

On this clone itself: A much larger clone is a single base away; this may be a read error. Other nucleotide sequences from this sample produce the same CDR3. The chain combines TRBV5-1 with TRBJ2-3; no firm D call. The length of the CDR3 is 11 residues. Trimming took off 5 bases at V and 2 bases at J, with 3 bases between the two ends. Germline values: CDR1 SGHRS, CDR2 YFSETQ. CDR3 region: CASRFTDTQYF. The CDR3 DNA reads as TGCGCCAGCAGGTTCACAGATACGCAGTATTTT.

The rearrangement links TRBV10-1 to TRBJ2-1; D tentatively fits TRBD1 or TRBD2 (5 bases each). The CDR3 is made up of 11 amino acids. CDR1 is WNHNN, CDR2 SYGVQD, per germline (reference sequence). V was clipped by 3 bases and J by 9 bases, with 6 bases between them. The CDR3 protein is CASSDGAEQFF. The CDR3 nucleotides read TGCGCCAGCAGTGACGGGGCTGAGCAGTTCTTC.

The chain is built from TRBV27 and TRBJ1-1; D might be TRBD1 (5 bases). Trimming removed 6 bases at V and 0 bases at J, with 17 bases between. CDR1 is MNHEY, CDR2 SMNVEV, per germline (reference sequence). CDR3 size: 16 residues. CDR3 protein: CASRPNPGWVNTEAFF. The DNA of the CDR3 is TGTGCCAGCAGGCCCAATCCAGGGTGGGTGAACACTGAAGCTTTCTTT.

This sequence joins TRBV27 and TRBJ2-1; 7 bases map to TRBD2. J was trimmed by 4 bases and V by 3 bases; bases with no gene match: 9. The CDR3 contains 16 residues. From germline, CDR1 is MNHEY and CDR2 SMNVEV (reference sequence). The chain's CDR3 is CASSFWGGPRYNEQFF. The CDR3 bases are TGTGCCAGCAGTTTTTGGGGAGGGCCCAGGTACAATGAGCAGTTCTTC.

The V call is TRBV15, the J call TRBJ2-2; 8 nucleotides agree with TRBD1. CDR3 length equals 16 residues. J gave up 7 bases and V 1 base, and 8 bases lay outside the gene matches. Germline CDR1 reads LNHNV; CDR2 reads YYDKDF (reference sequence). Here the CDR3 reads CATSRGPGGAGGELFF. As DNA, the CDR3 is TGTGCCACCAGCAGAGGACCAGGGGGCGCGGGCGGGGAGCTGTTTTTT.

The CDR3 loop is CASSERPSGGPDTQYF. The CDR3, as DNA: TGTGCCAGCAGTGAACGACCTTCGGGGGGCCCAGATACGCAGTATTTT. The rearrangement uses TRBV6-1 and TRBJ2-3; tentative D call: TRBD2 (7 bases). Germline V gene sequence: CDR1 MNHNS, CDR2 SASEGT. The CDR3 loop spans 16 amino acids. V lost 2 bases, J lost 4 bases, and 16 bases lay in between.

The chain is built from TRBV11-1 and TRBJ2-7; possible D gene TRBD1, 6 bases. CDR3 length: 14 residues. V lost 1 base, J lost 2 bases, and 9 bases lay in between. Germline lookup yields CDR1 SGHAT and CDR2 FQDESV (reference sequence). CDR3 sequence: CASSLDRATYEQYF. As DNA, the CDR3 is TGTGCCAGCAGCTTAGACAGGGCCACCTACGAGCAGTACTTC.

The chain couples TRBV19 to TRBJ1-6; perhaps TRBD1 as D (6 bases). The CDR3 has 15 amino acids. Between the trimmed V and J ends, which lost 6 bases and 8 bases, there was a span of 17 bases. CDR1 LNHDA and CDR2 SQIVND come from the germline V gene (reference sequence). CDR3 residues: CASSQGPLLDSPLHF. The DNA of the CDR3 is TGTGCCAGTAGCCAGGGGCCCCTCTTGGATTCACCCCTCCACTTT.

As to this clone: Mismatch with germline at one junction end may stem from a read error. The V gene is TRBV28, the J gene TRBJ2-2; D not resolved. This CDR3 is built from 13 residues. Looked up from germline, CDR1 is MDHEN and CDR2 is SYDVKM. The CDR3 DNA sequence: TGTGCCAGCTGTTTTAGAGAAACCGGGGAGCTGTTTTTT. It is translated as CASCFRETGELFF.

The CDR3 DNA follows: TGTGCTAGTGGTGTATTCAATGAGCAGTTCTTC. Protein sequence: CASGVFNEQFF. V and J are TRBV12-5 and TRBJ2-1, with D unclear. Germline V gives CDR1 LGHNT, CDR2 FRNRAP. This CDR3 contains 11 residues. Trimming cost V 5 bases and J 6 bases, with 5 bases left between them.

The CDR3 DNA follows: TGTGCCTGGACGCCAGGCAGGGTCTATGGCTACACCTTC. Translation gives CAWTPGRVYGYTF. The chain has TRBV30 and TRBJ1-2, with TRBD1 as a possible D gene (5 bases). V dropped 4 bases and J dropped 4 bases, with 13 bases sitting between them. CDR1 and CDR2 from the germline V gene are GTSNPN and SVGIG (reference sequence). This CDR3 is 13 amino acids long.

This clone was seen a few times. The sample contains more than one DNA sequence encoding this CDR3. The J gene is TRBJ2-7, the V gene TRBV18; D gene ambiguous. CDR3 length: 11 amino acids. Per the germline V gene, CDR1 is KGHSH and CDR2 is LQKENI. The V and J ends lost 4 bases and 3 bases respectively, with 4 bases between them. The CDR3 coding sequence is TGTGCCAGCTCACAAGGCTACGAGCAGTACTTC. Translated, it gives CASSQGYEQYF.

The CDR3 coding sequence is TGTGCCAGTAAGACCGGGACTAGCGGCTCCTACGAGCAGTACTTC. It is translated as CASKTGTSGSYEQYF. The chain joins TRBV19 to TRBJ2-7; TRBD2 aligns across 11 bases. Germline CDR1 LNHDA, CDR2 SQIVND (reference sequence). The CDR3 contains 15 residues. V was clipped by 7 bases and J by 0 bases; unmatched bases: 5.

The CDR3 region is CASRQDSPLHF. The CDR3 nucleotides are TGTGCCAGTAGACAGGATTCACCCCTCCACTTT. This chain uses TRBV19 with TRBJ1-6; possibly TRBD1 for D (5 bases). V dropped 6 bases and J dropped 8 bases, with 5 bases sitting between them. There are 11 residues in the CDR3. CDR1 LNHDA and CDR2 SQIVND come from the germline V gene (reference sequence).

The gene calls are TRBV15 and TRBJ2-7; possible D gene TRBD2, 6 bases. CDR3 size: 15 residues. Trimming shortened V by 0 bases and J by 2 bases, and 11 bases separated the two germline ends. CDR1 is LNHNV and CDR2 is YYDKDF in the germline V gene (reference sequence). The CDR3 loop reads CATSRDLTRAYEQYF. The CDR3, as DNA: TGTGCCACCAGCAGAGATCTGACTAGAGCCTACGAGCAGTACTTC.

The rearrangement links TRBV6-6 to TRBJ2-7, with a possible D match to TRBD2 (6 bases). Trimming removed 0 bases at V and 4 bases at J, with 16 bases between. The V gene's germline CDR1 is MNHNY and CDR2 SVGAGI (reference sequence). This CDR3 is 16 amino acids long. The CDR3 protein is CASSYSGSGFSYEQYF. CDR3 bases: TGTGCCAGCAGTTACTCGGGCAGCGGGTTTTCGTACGAGCAGTACTTC.

The V and J genes are TRBV5-1 and TRBJ1-4; D is ambiguous. The CDR3 runs to 17 residues. The germline gives CDR1 SGHRS, CDR2 YFSETQ. Trimming shortened V by 4 bases and J by 8 bases, and 24 bases separated the two germline ends. The CDR3 reads CASSASLDSGGKEKLFF. The CDR3, as DNA: TGCGCCAGCAGCGCCTCCTTGGACTCGGGAGGAAAAGAAAAACTGTTTTTT.

The rearrangement uses TRBV7-2 and TRBJ1-5, with a possible D match to TRBD1 (5 bases). Germline loops: CDR1 SGHTA, CDR2 FQGNSA. The CDR3 runs to 14 residues. The V and J ends lost 4 bases and 3 bases respectively, with 10 bases between them. The CDR3 here is CASSSDSLNQPQHF. The CDR3 DNA is TGTGCCAGCAGCTCAGACAGCCTCAATCAGCCCCAGCATTTT. Using reference TRBV7-2 and TRBJ1-5 for the parts outside the CDR3, the full variable domain is GAGVSQSPSNKVTEKGKDVELRCDPISGHTALYWYRQSLGQGLEFLIYFQGNSAPDKSGLPSDRFSAERTGGSVSTLTIQRTQQEDSAVYLCASSSDSLNQPQHFGDGTRLSIL.